This T cell receptor (beta chain) derives from a study of cytomegalovirus exposure and HLA in healthy donors. The method was immunoSEQ multiplex PCR; TCRdb's version includes in-frame clones alone and lacks a portion of them. Altogether about 75,000 clones are present, approximately 86% being singletons, with the ten largest covering about 3%. Comments on this clone: Its antigen is undetermined.

Findings of the study overall: In the roughly 120 validation repertoires, under 95% of cluster scores exceeded 0, per a later analysis.

This sequence originates from a man aged 25 to 40 in good health and CMV-seronegative. Source material: PBMCs.

The CDR3 bases are TGTGCCAGCAGCTTAGGTTCAGGGGGATTCGGGACCGGGGAGCTGTTTTTT. Its translation: CASSLGSGGFGTGELFF. The chain joins TRBV7-6 to TRBJ2-2; 7 bases are shared with TRBD1. Germline CDR1 and CDR2: SGHVS and FNYEAQ. The CDR3 loop spans 17 amino acids. V lost 1 base, J lost 5 bases, and 10 bases stayed unmatched.